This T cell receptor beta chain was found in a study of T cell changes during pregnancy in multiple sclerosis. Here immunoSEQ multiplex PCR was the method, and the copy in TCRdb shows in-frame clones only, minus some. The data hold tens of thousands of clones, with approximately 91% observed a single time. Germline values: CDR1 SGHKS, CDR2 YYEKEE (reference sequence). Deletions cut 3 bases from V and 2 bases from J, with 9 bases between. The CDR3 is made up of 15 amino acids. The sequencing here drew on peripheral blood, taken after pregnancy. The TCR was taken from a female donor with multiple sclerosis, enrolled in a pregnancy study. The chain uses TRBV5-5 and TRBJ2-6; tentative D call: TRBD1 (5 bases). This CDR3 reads CASSYQGPGANVLTF. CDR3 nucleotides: TGTGCCAGCAGCTATCAGGGCCCTGGGGCCAACGTCCTGACTTTC.